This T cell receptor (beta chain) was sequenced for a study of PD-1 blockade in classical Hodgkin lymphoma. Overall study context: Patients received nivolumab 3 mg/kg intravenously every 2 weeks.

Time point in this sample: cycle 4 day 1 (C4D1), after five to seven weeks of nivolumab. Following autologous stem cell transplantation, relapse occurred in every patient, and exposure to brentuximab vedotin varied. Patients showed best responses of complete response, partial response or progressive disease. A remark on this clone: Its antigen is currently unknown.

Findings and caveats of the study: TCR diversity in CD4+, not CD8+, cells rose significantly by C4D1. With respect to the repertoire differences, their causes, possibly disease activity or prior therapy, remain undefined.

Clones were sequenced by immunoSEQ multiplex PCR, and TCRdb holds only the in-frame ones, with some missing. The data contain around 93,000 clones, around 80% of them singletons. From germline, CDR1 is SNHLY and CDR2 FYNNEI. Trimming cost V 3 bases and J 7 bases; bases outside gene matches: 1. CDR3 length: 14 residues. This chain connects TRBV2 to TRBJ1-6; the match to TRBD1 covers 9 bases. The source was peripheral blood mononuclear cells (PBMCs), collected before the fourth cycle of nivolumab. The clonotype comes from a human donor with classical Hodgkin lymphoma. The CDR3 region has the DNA TGTGCCAGCAGTGATGACAGGGGGAATTCACCCCTCCACTTT. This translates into CASSDDRGNSPLHF.